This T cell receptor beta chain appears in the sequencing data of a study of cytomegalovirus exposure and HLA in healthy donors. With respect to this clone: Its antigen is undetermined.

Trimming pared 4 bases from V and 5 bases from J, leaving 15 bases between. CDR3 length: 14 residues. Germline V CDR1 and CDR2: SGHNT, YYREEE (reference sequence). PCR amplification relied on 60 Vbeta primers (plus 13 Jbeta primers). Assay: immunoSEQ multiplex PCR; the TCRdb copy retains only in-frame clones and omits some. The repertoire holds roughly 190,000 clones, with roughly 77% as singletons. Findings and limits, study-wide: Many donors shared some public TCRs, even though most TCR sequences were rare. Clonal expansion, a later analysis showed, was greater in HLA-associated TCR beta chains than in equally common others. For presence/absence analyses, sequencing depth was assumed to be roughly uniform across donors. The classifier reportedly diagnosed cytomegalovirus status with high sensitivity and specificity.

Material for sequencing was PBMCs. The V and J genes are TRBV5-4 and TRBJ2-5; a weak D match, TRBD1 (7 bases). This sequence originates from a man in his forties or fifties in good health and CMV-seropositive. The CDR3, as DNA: TGTGCCAGCAGCCCGCAGGGGGGAAGGGAGACCCAGTACTTC. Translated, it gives CASSPQGGRETQYF. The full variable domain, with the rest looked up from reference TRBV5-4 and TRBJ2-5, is ETGVTQSPTHLIKTRGQQVTLRCSSQSGHNTVSWYQQALGQGPQFIFQYYREEENGRGNFPPRFSGLQFPNYSSELNVNALELDDSALYLCASSPQGGRETQYFGPGTRLLVL.